This TCR beta chain was sequenced during a study of shared clonotypes between healthy human individuals. The length of the CDR3 is 15 residues. The V segment lost 1 base and the J segment 5 bases; nucleotides outside the gene matches: 4. Germline V gene sequence: CDR1 LGHNA, CDR2 YSLEER. Assay: immunoSEQ multiplex PCR; the TCRdb copy retains only in-frame clones and omits some. The table shows about a million clones, with about three quarters occurring only once. Sequenced input: memory CD4+ T cells sorted from blood. Noted subset: CD45RA-negative fraction. The receptor was derived from a man aged 18 to 29 in good health. The V and J genes are TRBV4-3 and TRBJ1-4, with 7 bases lining up with TRBD1. This CDR3 is CASSQVSTGNEKLFF. The CDR3 coding sequence is TGCGCCAGCAGCCAAGTTTCGACAGGGAATGAAAAACTGTTTTTT.